These T cell receptor beta chains were read from a single sample in a study of early T cells in non-severe SARS-CoV-2 infection. TCRdb recomputed calls from the 5' RACE reads with MiXCR, one row per CDR3 protein. The table shows 75,000 to 80,000 distinct CDR3 sequences, with around 8.7% occurring only once. Sequences were obtained from whole blood. The receptors shown here come from an adult who was a healthcare worker with PCR-confirmed SARS-CoV-2 infection or an uninfected control (not recorded which). Both conserved end residues are trimmed from each CDR3. A D gene is named only where the DNA matches it firmly. Size is omitted from some rows. Given values are once, few, many or a class for expanded clones.

V	size	D	length	J	CDR3
TRBV18	many	-	15	TRBJ1-3	ASSPSPQRASGNTIY
TRBV20-1	many	TRBD1	12	TRBJ1-2	SARPGGLDYGYT
TRBV7-9	few	-	12	TRBJ2-1	ASSLARWESEQF
TRBV20-1	few	-	7	TRBJ2-5	SASLDQY
TRBV20-1	few	TRBD2	13	TRBJ2-2	SARLAGVDTGELF
TRBV5-1	many	-	9	TRBJ2-1	ASTSGLEQF
TRBV28	few	-	14	TRBJ1-1	ASISESGTQGTEAF
TRBV7-3	many	-	10	TRBJ1-5	ASIIHDQPQH
TRBV3-1	few	-	12	-	ASSPDPRTDTQH
TRBV29-1	few	TRBD1	15	TRBJ2-6	SVESGQVLSGANVLT
TRBV5-1	many	TRBD1	14	TRBJ1-5	ASAEGTGIANQPQH
TRBV15	many	TRBD1	12	TRBJ2-4	ATSTGQAPNIQY
TRBV27	-	TRBD1	17	TRBJ1-6	ASSLSGTGESSYNSPLH
TRBV7-9	-	-	16	TRBJ1-4	ASSSELIPNGDFEKLF